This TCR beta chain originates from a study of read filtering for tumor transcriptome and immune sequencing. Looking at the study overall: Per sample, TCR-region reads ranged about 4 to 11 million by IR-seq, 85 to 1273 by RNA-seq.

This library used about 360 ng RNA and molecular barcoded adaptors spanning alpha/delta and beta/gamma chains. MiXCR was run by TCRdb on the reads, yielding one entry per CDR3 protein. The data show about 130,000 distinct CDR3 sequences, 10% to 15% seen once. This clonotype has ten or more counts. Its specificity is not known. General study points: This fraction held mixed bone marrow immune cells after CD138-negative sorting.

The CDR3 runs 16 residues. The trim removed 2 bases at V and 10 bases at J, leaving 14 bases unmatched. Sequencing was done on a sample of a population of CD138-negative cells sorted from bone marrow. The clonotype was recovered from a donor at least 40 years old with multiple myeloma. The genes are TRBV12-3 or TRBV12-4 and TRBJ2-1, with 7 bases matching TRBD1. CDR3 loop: CASSLMRAGGSLEQFF. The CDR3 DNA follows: TGTGCCAGCAGTTTAATGAGGGCAGGGGGATCATTAGAGCAGTTCTTC.